This T cell receptor beta chain appears in the sequencing data of a study of blood T cells in healthy people across ages. To note about this clonotype: Its antigen remains unidentified.

Each of the donors had 8 to 10 milliliters of peripheral blood drawn into EDTA-treated Vacutainer tubes. The extraction recovered at least 6 micrograms of total RNA per sample. Study results and caveats: Among long-lived donors, naive CD4+ cells were more numerous and diversity higher than in aged donors.

The CDR3 contains 17 residues. The V end lost 0 bases, the J end lost 2 bases, and 12 bases lay between the germline ends. Germline V gene sequence: CDR1 SGHRS, CDR2 YFSETQ. With a J-beta primer mix and a sample-barcoded 5' primer, a second PCR ran about 7 to 12 cycles. Carrying 12 random nucleotides, a template-switch adaptor labeled each individual cDNA molecule. TCRdb independently ran MiXCR on the 5' RACE reads; one entry per CDR3 protein. The table shows some 750,000 distinct CDR3 sequences, with around a fifth occurring only once. This receptor was taken from a man between 70 and 80 years old in good health. Material: blood. This chain uses TRBV5-1 with TRBJ2-6; D ambiguous. The CDR3: CASSLARGIPGANVLTF. CDR3 bases: TGCGCCAGCAGCTTGGCGCGTGGAATACCTGGGGCCAACGTCCTGACTTTC.